This T cell receptor beta chain was retrieved from a study of OX40 agonist ivuxolimab in advanced cancers. Overall study: Those treated in dose escalation had hepatocellular carcinoma, melanoma, renal cell cancer or head and neck cancer. The group had a mean age of approximately 60 years, ranged from about 20 to 80, and was 82.7% male. Overall study findings and caveats: Clones of CD4+ and CD8+ blood T cells grew by week 6 at doses of 0.1 to 3.0 mg/kg.

The repertoire was sequenced with immunoSEQ multiplex PCR; TCRdb's copy has only in-frame clones and lacks some. The sample holds around 46,000 clones, more than 70% seen once. At baseline, cycle 4 day 1, and cycle 7 day 1, blood was sampled. Trimming took off 2 bases at V and 8 bases at J, with 14 bases between the two ends. The CDR3 has 14 residues. Germline values: CDR1 SGHRS, CDR2 YFSETQ. Note on this clone: What it binds is unknown.

This sequence joins TRBV5-1 and TRBJ2-1; perhaps TRBD1 as D (6 bases). The TCR originated in an adult with an advanced solid tumor such as melanoma, head and neck, liver or kidney cancer. This specimen consisted of CD4+ or CD8+ T cells sorted from blood, obtained in a trial of the OX40 agonist ivuxolimab. CDR3 amino acids: CASSFGQGSDEQFF. Here the CDR3 DNA reads TGCGCCAGCAGCTTCGGGCAGGGGTCCGATGAGCAGTTCTTC.